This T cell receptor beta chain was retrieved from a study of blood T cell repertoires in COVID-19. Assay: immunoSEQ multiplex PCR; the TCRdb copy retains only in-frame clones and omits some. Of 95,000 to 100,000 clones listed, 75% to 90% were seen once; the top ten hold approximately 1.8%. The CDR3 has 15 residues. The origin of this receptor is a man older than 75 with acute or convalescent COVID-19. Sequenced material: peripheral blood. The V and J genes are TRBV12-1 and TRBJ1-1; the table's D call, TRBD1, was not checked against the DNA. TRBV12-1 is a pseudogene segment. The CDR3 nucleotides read TGTGCCAGCAGCTCTTTTCCGGGACAGAACACTGAAGCTTTCTTT. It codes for CASSSFPGQNTEAFF.